This T cell receptor (beta chain) is from a study of T cell clones after liver transplantation. Across the whole study: In this trial, immunosuppression withdrawal was attempted within 2 years of liver transplant. Subjects received no induction therapy and standard immunosuppression until randomization at 12-24 months post-transplant. Study-wide points: Graft donor-reactive T cells possibly entered the graft instead of undergoing deletion. Compared with third party-reactive sequences, donor-reactive ones declined more, independent of withdrawal success.

From germline, CDR1 is SGHTS and CDR2 YDEGEE. The CDR3 sequence is 15 residues long. The V gene lost 1 base and the J gene lost 4 bases, with 11 bases spanning the gap. A note on this clone: Antigen unknown.

Profiled with immunoSEQ multiplex PCR; TCRdb holds only in-frame clones, not every one. Counted here are tens of thousands of clones, roughly 82% occurring once; the ten biggest clones make up approximately 0.45%. V and J are TRBV5-8 and TRBJ2-2; TRBD1 or TRBD2 may be the D gene (6 bases each). This TCR was sampled from a human patient who received a liver transplant. Among the T cells, some may be from the graft donor. The specimen was CD4+ T cells from blood, collected around 42 months after liver transplant. In DNA, the CDR3 is TGTGCCAGCAGCTTGAGGGGGGCGCTCACCGGGGAGCTGTTTTTT. Translated: CASSLRGALTGELFF.